These T cell receptor beta chains were read from a single sample in a study of CXCR3-negative and CXCR3-positive naive CD8 T cells. TCRdb reanalyzed the 5' RACE reads and collapses them to one entry per CDR3 protein, without DNA. The table for this sample gives 120,000 to 150,000 distinct CDR3 sequences. Sequences were obtained from naive CXCR3+ CD8+ T cells from blood. The receptors were sampled from a human donor in good health. Some clones in this sample may be carry-over from other donors' samples. Both conserved end residues are part of each CDR3.

>TRBV12-3/TRBV12-4|TRBJ2-1
CASSLAPGPTEQFF
>TRBV29-1|TRBJ1-1
CSALTAMNTEAFF
>TRBV29-1|TRBJ2-1
CSVEGAGAGLNEQFF
>TRBV5-6|TRBJ1-5
CASSPMDIGPPNQPQHF
>TRBV29-1|TRBJ1-2
CRAGDRDGSGYTF
>TRBV10-1|TRBJ2-5
CASLRTSGREETQYF
>TRBV7-9|TRBJ2-3
CAIPGQVDTDTQYF
>TRBV7-9|TRBJ2-3
CASSLRLDSTDTQYF
>TRBV28|TRBJ2-3
CASSPLQGTDTQYF
>TRBV29-1|TRBJ2-7
CSVEGGQGNSYERYF
>TRBV28|TRBJ2-7
CASRGTGGAYEQYF
>TRBV6-5|TRBJ2-7
CASSYSQGPYEQYF
>TRBV28|TRBJ2-3
CASSLSGSITDTQYF
>TRBV14|TRBJ1-2
CASSQYRNYGYTF
>TRBV6-2/TRBV6-3|TRBJ2-7
CASSYNANPYEQYF
>TRBV29-1|TRBJ2-3
CSVVGSVLGAGVADTQYF
>TRBV28|TRBJ2-7
CASSFLTGGIYEQYF
>TRBV7-2|TRBJ2-2
CASSPYTGELFF
>TRBV20-1|TRBJ2-1
CSARGDIDEQFF
>TRBV29-1|TRBJ2-7
CSVDSGTYEQYF
>TRBV20-1|TRBJ2-1
CSAPRTSGTYNEQFF
>TRBV5-1|TRBJ2-1
CASSLAVFGTSGHNEQFF
>TRBV6-5|TRBJ1-2
CASSYSGGIDGYTF
>TRBV2|TRBJ2-7
CASSEAPGQGAYEQYF
>TRBV12-3/TRBV12-4|TRBJ1-1
CASSFRDPNTEAFF
>TRBV7-7|TRBJ2-6
CASSLESGAGANVLTF
>TRBV6-5|TRBJ2-1
CASSEDFYNEQFF
>TRBV11-2|TRBJ2-1
CASSSPGHEQFF
>TRBV4-1|TRBJ1-1
CASSQGSEGGTEAFF
>TRBV29-1|TRBJ2-3
CSVEAGGPIDTQYF
>TRBV12-3/TRBV12-4|TRBJ1-5
CASSYGTNNQPQHF
>TRBV4-3|TRBJ2-7
CASSQDRSQGNEQYF
>TRBV29-1|TRBJ2-1
CSADGAGGVNEQFF
>TRBV19|TRBJ1-1
CASSIDWGLAEAFF
>TRBV20-1|TRBJ2-3
CSANLLADTTSGGTDTQYF
>TRBV5-5|TRBJ2-7
CASSLDSGGRALEQYF
>TRBV28|TRBJ1-2
CASSPMSDSLYGYTF
>TRBV5-1|TRBJ1-2
CASSDSEYYGYTF
>TRBV14|TRBJ1-1
CASSPFLGPYTEAFF
>TRBV5-1|TRBJ1-1
CASSMTGGKAEAFF